A single sample is the source of the 25 T cell receptor beta chains below, sequenced in a study of blood T cell repertoires in COVID-19. Profiled with immunoSEQ multiplex PCR; TCRdb holds only in-frame clones, not every one. The table records roughly 45,000 clones, 70% to 80% of them present only once. The sample was peripheral blood. These receptors were collected from a woman aged 70-85 years with acute or convalescent COVID-19.

This chain links TRBV29-1 with TRBJ2-3; 9 bases align to TRBD1. Trimming at V came to 5 bases and at J to 3 bases, leaving 3 bases not matched to a gene. The CDR3 sequence is 13 residues long. CDR1 SQVTM and CDR2 ANQGSEA come from the germline V gene. In DNA, the CDR3 is TGCAGCGTTTGGACAGGGGTTACAGATACGCAGTATTTT. This translates into CSVWTGVTDTQYF.

The chain recombines TRBV18 with TRBJ1-1, with D uncertain. The CDR3 totals 14 residues. Germline CDR1 and CDR2: KGHSH and LQKENI. V lost 2 bases, J lost 1 base, and 8 bases lay in between. CDR3 sequence: CASSPVPGNTEAFF. The CDR3 coding sequence is TGTGCCAGCTCACCAGTCCCAGGGAACACTGAAGCTTTCTTT.

This clone occurred once. This rearrangement joins TRBV6-5 to TRBJ2-7, with TRBD1 as a possible D gene (5 bases). With 5 bases removed from V and 7 bases from J, the gap between germline ends came to 18 bases. This CDR3 is 14 amino acids long. Per the germline V gene, CDR1 is MNHEY and CDR2 is SVGAGI. The CDR3 protein is CASSRALQGWEQYF. CDR3 bases: TGTGCCAGCAGTCGCGCCTTGCAGGGTTGGGAGCAGTACTTC.

V usage is TRBV20-1 and J usage is TRBJ1-5; weak D call: TRBD1 (6 bases). Germline CDR1 is DFQATT and CDR2 is SNEGSKA (reference sequence). The CDR3 runs to 16 residues. Trimming removed 3 bases at V and 2 bases at J, with 17 bases between. The CDR3 sequence is CSASFPQGMGNQPQHF. In DNA form, the CDR3 reads TGCAGTGCTAGTTTCCCACAGGGTATGGGCAATCAGCCCCAGCATTTT.

The chain links TRBV7-8 to TRBJ2-1; 15 bases are a match to TRBD2. Germline V CDR1 and CDR2: SGHVS, FQNEAQ. The V segment lost 4 bases and the J segment 0 bases; nucleotides outside the gene matches: 10. The CDR3 runs 20 residues. CDR3 loop: CASSSSPGLAGGSSYNEQFF. The DNA of the CDR3 is TGTGCCAGCAGCTCGAGCCCTGGACTAGCGGGGGGGAGCTCCTACAATGAGCAGTTCTTC. Looking up the rest from reference TRBV7-8 and TRBJ2-1 gives the full variable domain: GAGVSQSPRYKVAKRGQDVALRCDPISGHVSLFWYQQALGQGPEFLTYFQNEAQLDKSGLPSDRFFAERPEGSVSTLKIQRTQQEDSAVYLCASSSSPGLAGGSSYNEQFFGPGTRLTVL.

This chain links TRBV7-9 with TRBJ2-7; a weak D match, TRBD2 (5 bases). The germline V gene encodes CDR1 SEHNR and CDR2 FQNEAQ (reference sequence). CDR3 length equals 13 residues. V lost 1 base, J lost 3 bases, and 7 bases lay in between. This chain's CDR3 is CASSLDDYYEQYF. Here the CDR3 DNA reads TGTGCCAGCAGCTTAGACGACTACTACGAGCAGTACTTC.

This clone was detected ten times or more. The rearrangement links TRBV4-2 to TRBJ1-4; D is uncertain. Germline V gives CDR1 LGHNA, CDR2 YNFKEQ. The CDR3 covers 16 residues. V was shortened by 0 bases and J by 7 bases, with 15 bases between the two germline ends. The CDR3 bases are TGTGCCAGCAGCCAAGAATCAACAGTCCAGTTTGAAAAACTGTTTTTT. Its protein is CASSQESTVQFEKLFF.

V gene TRBV18 combines with J gene TRBJ1-1; possibly TRBD1 for D (5 bases). CDR3 length: 16 amino acids. Germline V lookup: CDR1 KGHSH, CDR2 LQKENI. V was pared by 0 bases and J by 7 bases, with 18 bases between. This CDR3 reads CASSPPVQGQMSEAFF. CDR3 bases: TGTGCCAGCTCACCACCGGTTCAGGGTCAGATGAGTGAAGCTTTCTTT.

J is TRBJ1-5 and V is TRBV6-5, with D perhaps matching TRBD1 (5 bases). Trimming removed 6 bases at V and 3 bases at J, with 15 bases between. CDR1 and CDR2 from the germline V gene are MNHEY and SVGAGI. The CDR3 loop spans 15 amino acids. In DNA, the CDR3 is TGTGCCAGCAGCTCCGGGACTCCCCCCAATCAGCCCCAGCATTTT. It translates to CASSSGTPPNQPQHF.

This chain uses TRBV9 with TRBJ2-1, with 8 bases fitting TRBD2. V was clipped by 1 base and J by 5 bases; unmatched bases: 5. CDR1 and CDR2 from the germline V gene are SGDLS and YYNGEE. The CDR3 is 15 residues long. CDR3 in DNA: TGTGCCAGCAGCGTAAGACTAGCGAGAAACAATGAGCAGTTCTTC. This gives the protein CASSVRLARNNEQFF.

The CDR3 loop is CASSVSQGFPYNEQFF. CDR3 DNA: TGTGCCAGCAGTGTATCACAGGGTTTTCCCTACAATGAGCAGTTCTTC. The V call is TRBV6-4, the J call TRBJ2-1, with a possible D match to TRBD1 (6 bases). The CDR3 is 16 residues long. V was cut by 4 bases and J by 2 bases, with 15 bases left in between. CDR1 and CDR2 (germline): MRHNA, SNTAGT.

This clone was seen a few times. The chain links TRBV14 to TRBJ1-1, with D possibly matching TRBD1 (6 bases). Trimming took off 5 bases at V and 4 bases at J, with 20 bases between the two ends. CDR3 size: 16 residues. Germline lookup yields CDR1 SGHDN and CDR2 FVKESK. CDR3 coding DNA: TGTGCCAGCAGCTTAGGCGCCGGGGGGGGCGGCACTGAAGCTTTCTTT. Its translation is CASSLGAGGGGTEAFF.

The gene calls are TRBV28 and TRBJ1-5; D perhaps matches TRBD1 (5 bases). This CDR3 is built from 16 residues. Trimming removed 4 bases at V and 2 bases at J, with 15 bases between. Germline V gene sequence: CDR1 MDHEN, CDR2 SYDVKM. CDR3 sequence: CASSSTGVLGNQPQHF. CDR3 DNA sequence: TGTGCCAGCAGTTCAACAGGTGTTTTAGGCAATCAGCCCCAGCATTTT.

The chain employs TRBV29-1 and TRBJ2-3; maybe TRBD1 (6 bases). V dropped 6 bases and J dropped 3 bases, with 13 bases sitting between them. The CDR3 sequence is 13 residues long. Germline lookup yields CDR1 SQVTM and CDR2 ANQGSEA. The CDR3, as DNA: TGCAGCGTACGATGGACAGTTACAGATACGCAGTATTTT. Translated, it gives CSVRWTVTDTQYF.

The table lists this clone with a count of one. CDR3 protein: CASSPNYAGTAYGYTF. The DNA for the CDR3 is TGTGCCAGCAGCCCTAACTATGCCGGGACAGCCTATGGCTACACCTTC. The V gene is TRBV7-8, the J gene TRBJ1-2; 7 bases line up with TRBD1. V shed 5 bases and J 4 bases; nucleotides not matched to a gene: 13. Germline CDR1 SGHVS, CDR2 FQNEAQ. This CDR3 has 16 residues.

This clone has only a few counts. At one of its ends the junction is not consistent with the germline gene, which may arise from a read error. This chain joins TRBV9 and TRBJ2-1; 11 nucleotides agree with TRBD2. Germline V lookup: CDR1 SGDLS, CDR2 YYNGEE. The CDR3 length is 14 residues. The CDR3 protein is CASNVAGGRNEQFF. The CDR3 DNA sequence: TGTGCCAGCAACGTAGCGGGGGGGCGAAATGAGCAGTTCTTC.

The V and J genes are TRBV6-2 or TRBV6-3 and TRBJ2-1; D gene ambiguous. The CDR3 has 16 amino acids. V was shortened by 2 bases and J by 2 bases, with 13 bases between the two germline ends. The germline V gene encodes CDR1 MNHEY and CDR2 SVGEGT. CDR3: CASSYNPREPYNEQFF. The DNA of the CDR3 is TGTGCCAGCAGTTACAACCCCCGAGAACCCTACAATGAGCAGTTCTTC.

The chain carries TRBV11-2 and TRBJ1-1, with D possibly TRBD1 on 5 matching bases. The CDR3 covers 14 residues. In germline, CDR1 is SGHAT, CDR2 FQNNGV. Trimming shortened V by 0 bases and J by 5 bases, and 10 bases separated the two germline ends. CDR3 DNA sequence: TGTGCCAGCAGCTTAGAGGGGGGGAGTACTGAAGCTTTCTTT. Translation gives CASSLEGGSTEAFF.

This chain uses TRBV7-9 with TRBJ1-5; TRBD1 agrees at 8 bases. Germline CDR1 is SEHNR and CDR2 is FQNEAQ (reference sequence). This CDR3 region has 13 residues. Trimming at V came to 5 bases and at J to 4 bases, leaving 1 base not matched to a gene. The CDR3 loop is CASSRTGNQPQHF. In nucleotides, the CDR3 is TGTGCCAGCAGCCGGACAGGGAATCAGCCCCAGCATTTT.

The CDR3 region is CASSGGLAFTDTQYF. CDR3 coding DNA: TGTGCCAGCAGCGGGGGACTAGCGTTCACAGATACGCAGTATTTT. The rearrangement links TRBV28 to TRBJ2-3, with 10 positions matching TRBD2. The CDR3 spans 15 residues. Germline trimming cut 6 bases from V and 2 bases from J; bases unmatched to any gene: 5. The germline CDR1 and CDR2 sequences are MDHEN and SYDVKM.

The rearrangement uses TRBV18 and TRBJ1-1, with 7 bases identical to TRBD1. J was trimmed by 5 bases and V by 2 bases; bases with no gene match: 11. Per germline, CDR1 KGHSH and CDR2 LQKENI. The CDR3 covers 16 residues. As DNA, the CDR3 is TGTGCCAGCTCACCAAGTAATCCAGGGGGAGCGACTGAAGCTTTCTTT. This encodes CASSPSNPGGATEAFF.

The gene calls are TRBV12-2 and TRBJ1-3; the table's D call TRBD1 went unverified against the DNA. TRBV12-2 is a pseudogene segment. The CDR3 covers 16 residues. CDR3 sequence (DNA): TGTGCAAGTCGCCAGGACAGGTTTCTCTCTGGAAACACCATATATTTT. Its protein product is CASRQDRFLSGNTIYF.

This chain links TRBV4-1 with TRBJ2-5; perhaps TRBD1 as D (6 bases). The germline gives CDR1 MGHRA, CDR2 YSYEKL. The CDR3 is 14 residues long. The V end was cut by 1 base, the J end by 5 bases, with 11 bases between. CDR3 region: CASSQGSGVETQYF. The CDR3 DNA reads TGCGCCAGCAGCCAAGGTTCAGGGGTTGAGACCCAGTACTTC.

This chain links TRBV7-8 with TRBJ1-1; weak D call: TRBD1 (6 bases). Germline V gene lookup returns CDR1 SGHVS and CDR2 FQNEAQ. V lost 8 bases and J 2 bases, leaving 12 bases between the germline ends. The CDR3 covers 13 residues. The CDR3 region has the DNA TGTGCCAGCGGGCAGGGGTTAAACACTGAAGCTTTCTTT. Protein product: CASGQGLNTEAFF. The whole variable domain, filled in from reference TRBV7-8 and TRBJ1-1, reads GAGVSQSPRYKVAKRGQDVALRCDPISGHVSLFWYQQALGQGPEFLTYFQNEAQLDKSGLPSDRFFAERPEGSVSTLKIQRTQQEDSAVYLCASGQGLNTEAFFGQGTRLTVV.

The chain joins TRBV5-8 to TRBJ2-5; TRBD2 agrees at 12 bases. This CDR3 has 15 residues. Losses at the gene ends were 3 bases for V and 3 bases for J; bases not matched to a gene: 3. The germline V gene encodes CDR1 SGHTS and CDR2 YDEGEE. The CDR3 bases are TGTGCCAGCAGCTCTAGCGGGAGGGTAAAAGAGACCCAGTACTTC. Encoded protein: CASSSSGRVKETQYF. The entire variable domain, with the rest obtained from reference TRBV5-8 and TRBJ2-5, is as follows: EAGVTQSPTHLIKTRGQQATLRCSPISGHTSVYWYQQALGLGLQFLLWYDEGEERNRGNFPPRFSGRQFPNYSSELNVNALELEDSALYLCASSSSGRVKETQYFGPGTRLLVL.